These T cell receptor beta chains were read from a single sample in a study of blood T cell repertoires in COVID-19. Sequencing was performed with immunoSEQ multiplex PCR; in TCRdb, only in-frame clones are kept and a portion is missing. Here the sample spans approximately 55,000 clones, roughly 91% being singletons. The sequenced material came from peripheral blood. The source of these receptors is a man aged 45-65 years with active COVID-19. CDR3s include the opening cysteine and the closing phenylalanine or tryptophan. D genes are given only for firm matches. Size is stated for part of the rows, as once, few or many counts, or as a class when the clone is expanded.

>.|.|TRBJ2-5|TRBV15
TGTGCCACCAGCAGAGATGTGGGGGGATCGGAGACCCAGTACTTC
CATSRDVGGSETQYF
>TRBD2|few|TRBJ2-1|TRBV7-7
TGTGCTAGCAGCTCTGGTAGCGGGTGGTACAATGAGCAGTTCTTC
CASSSGSGWYNEQFF
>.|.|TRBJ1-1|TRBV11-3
TGTGCCAGCAGCTTACGGGGGGGCACTGAAGCTTTCTTT
CASSLRGGTEAFF
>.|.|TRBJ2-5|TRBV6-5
TGTGCCAGCAGTCAGACCGCCACAGCAGAAGAGACCCAGTACTTC
CASSQTATAEETQYF
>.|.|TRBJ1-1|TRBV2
TGTGCCAGCATCTCCCGGGGAACTTCTGAAGCTTTCTTT
CASISRGTSEAFF
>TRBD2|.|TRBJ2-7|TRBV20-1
TGCAGTGCAACGGGGGGGCGCGAGCAGTACTTC
CSATGGREQYF
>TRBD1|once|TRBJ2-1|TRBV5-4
TGTGCCAGCAGCATCCAAGGACAGGGGAATAACAATGAGCAGTTCTTC
CASSIQGQGNNNEQFF
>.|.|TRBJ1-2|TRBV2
TGTGCCAGCAGTGATAACGCGGCCTATGGCTACACCTTC
CASSDNAAYGYTF
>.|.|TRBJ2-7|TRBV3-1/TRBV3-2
TGTGCCAGCAGCCAAGAGCCCGGGTACGAGCAGTACTTC
CASSQEPGYEQYF
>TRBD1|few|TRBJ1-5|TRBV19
TGTGCCAGTAGTGTACGGGACAGGTGGGGACCTCAGCCCCAGCATTTT
CASSVRDRWGPQPQHF
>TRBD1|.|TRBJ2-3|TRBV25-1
TGTGCCAGCAGGGCAGGGGGAGATACGCAGTATTTT
CASRAGGDTQYF
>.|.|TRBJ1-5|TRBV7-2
TGTGCCAGCAGCCTGGGTCCCGGGAGGGGTCAGCCCCAGCATTTT
CASSLGPGRGQPQHF
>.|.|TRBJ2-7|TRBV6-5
TGTGCCACCGGATCGGGGGCCTACGAGCAGTACTTC
CATGSGAYEQYF
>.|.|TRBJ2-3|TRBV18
TGTGCCAGCTCACCACGGGACTGGTTCACAGATACGCAGTATTTT
CASSPRDWFTDTQYF
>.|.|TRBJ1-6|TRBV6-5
TGTGCCAGCGACATCTATAATTCACCCCTCCACTTT
CASDIYNSPLHF
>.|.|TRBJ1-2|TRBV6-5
TGTGCCAGCACCACAGCTAACTATGGCTACACCTTC
CASTTANYGYTF
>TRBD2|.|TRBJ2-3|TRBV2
TGTGCCAGCAGTAAAGGGTCCCGCGGGAGGGGCACAGATACGCAGTATTTT
CASSKGSRGRGTDTQYF
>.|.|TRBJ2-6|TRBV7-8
TGTGCCACAACTCGGGCCAACGTCCTGACTTTC
CATTRANVLTF
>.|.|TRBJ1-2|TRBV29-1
TGCAGCGCCCTCGGACAGAAGGACTATGGCTACACCTTC
CSALGQKDYGYTF
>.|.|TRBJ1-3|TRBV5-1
TGCGCCAGCAGCTTGGCCGGGAGGGGAAACACCATATATTTT
CASSLAGRGNTIYF
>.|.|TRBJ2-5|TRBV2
TGTGCCAGCAGGAGGTCCTTGTGGGTAGAGACCCAGTACTTC
CASRRSLWVETQYF
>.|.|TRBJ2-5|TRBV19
TGTGCCAGTAGTGAGGGCAGCCTACGGGCCCAGTACTTC
CASSEGSLRAQYF
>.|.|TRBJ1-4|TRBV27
TGTGCCAGCAGATCGGGTTTTGAAAAACTGTTTTTT
CASRSGFEKLFF
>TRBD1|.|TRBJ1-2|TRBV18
TGTGCCAGCTCACCATTCGGACAGGAGAACTATGGCTACACCTTC
CASSPFGQENYGYTF
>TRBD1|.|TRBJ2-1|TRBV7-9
TGTGCCAGCAGCTTTCAGGGGGCTGGTGAGCAGTTCTTC
CASSFQGAGEQFF
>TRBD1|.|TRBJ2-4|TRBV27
TGTGCCAGCAGTCCGGACAGGGTCAAAAACATTCAGTACTTC
CASSPDRVKNIQYF
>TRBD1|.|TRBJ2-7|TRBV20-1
TGCAGTGCTAGTGGACAGGGGATCAGTGAGCAGTACTTC
CSASGQGISEQYF
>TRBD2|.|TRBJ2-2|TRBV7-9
TGTGCCAGCAGCGGGAGACTAGCGGGAGGCCCAGCCGGGGAGCTGTTTTTT
CASSGRLAGGPAGELFF
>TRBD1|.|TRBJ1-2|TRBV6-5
TGTGCCAGCAGCCAACTCTATGGACAGGGGAGCCTCTTC
CASSQLYGQGSLF
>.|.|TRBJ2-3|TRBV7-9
TGTGCCGGGGGCAGGGAGAGCACAGATACGCAGTATTTT
CAGGRESTDTQYF
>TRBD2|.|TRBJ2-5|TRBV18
TGTGCCAGCTCACCTAGCGGGGGGTCACAAGAGACCCAGTACTTC
CASSPSGGSQETQYF
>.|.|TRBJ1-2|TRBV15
TGTGCCACCGCAGGGGCTGCTTATGGCTACACCTTC
CATAGAAYGYTF
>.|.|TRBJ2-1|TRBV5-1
TGCGCCAGCAGCTTGGCGGGAAAGGACTACAATGAGCAGTTCTTC
CASSLAGKDYNEQFF
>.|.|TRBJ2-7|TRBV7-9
TGTGCCAGCAGCTTAGTTGGTAGCGACTCCTACGAGCAGTACTTC
CASSLVGSDSYEQYF
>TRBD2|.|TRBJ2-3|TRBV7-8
TGTGCCAGCAGCTCAACCCGGGGAGGGGCTAGCACAGATACGCAGTATTTT
CASSSTRGGASTDTQYF
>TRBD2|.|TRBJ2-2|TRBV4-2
TGTGCCAGCAGCCAAGATCCGGGGGGGAACACCGGGGAGCTGTTTTTT
CASSQDPGGNTGELFF